The rows below give T cell receptor beta chains drawn from one sample of a study of cytomegalovirus exposure and HLA in healthy donors. Clones were sequenced by immunoSEQ multiplex PCR, and TCRdb holds only the in-frame ones, with some missing. Its listing shows about 200,000 clones. The sequenced material came from PBMCs. These receptors all come from a girl aged 2 to 9 in good health and CMV-seropositive. CDR3s include the opening cysteine and the closing phenylalanine or tryptophan. The D gene is left open where the match is weak.

J,D,V,DNA,CDR3
TRBJ2-7,.,TRBV2,TGTGCCAGCAGTGGGGGCAGGGAGCAGTACTTC,CASSGGREQYF
TRBJ2-7,TRBD2,TRBV18,TGTGCCAGCTCGCTGGGGACTAGCGGACTCCTAGGACCTTTCTACGAGCAGTACTTC,CASSLGTSGLLGPFYEQYF
TRBJ2-1,.,TRBV13,TGTGCCAGCAGCTTGCAGGGATATGAGCAGTTCTTC,CASSLQGYEQFF
TRBJ2-3,TRBD1,TRBV28,TGTGCCAGCAGTCCCCTTGGGCCAGGGGGCCCCGTCGGCACAGATACGCAGTATTTT,CASSPLGPGGPVGTDTQYF
TRBJ2-2,TRBD2,TRBV9,TGTGCCAGCAGCGTTGGACTAGAAGGAGCCGGGGAGCTGTTTTTT,CASSVGLEGAGELFF
TRBJ2-1,TRBD2,TRBV4-1,TGCGCCAGCAGCCAGTCAATAGCGGGAGGTAGCTATGAGCAGTTCTTC,CASSQSIAGGSYEQFF
TRBJ2-2,.,TRBV29-1,TGCAGCGTTGATACGGACACCGGGGAGCTGTTTTTT,CSVDTDTGELFF
TRBJ2-6,.,TRBV28,TGTGCCAGCAGCTTAAATCCAGGCCGGGGTGGGGCCAACGTCCTGACTTTC,CASSLNPGRGGANVLTF
TRBJ2-4,TRBD2,TRBV18,TGTGCCAGCCAACCGGGACTAGCGGATAACATTCAGTACTTC,CASQPGLADNIQYF
TRBJ2-3,TRBD2,TRBV9,TGTGCCAGCAGCGTAGAAGGACTAGCGGGGTACACAGATACGCAGTATTTT,CASSVEGLAGYTDTQYF
TRBJ1-2,TRBD1,TRBV28,TGTGCCAGCAGTAATCCCGGGACAGGGTTAGATGGCTACACCTTC,CASSNPGTGLDGYTF
TRBJ2-3,TRBD2,TRBV7-6,TGTGCCAGCAGCCCGAGCGGGGGGGCAGATACGCAGTATTTT,CASSPSGGADTQYF
TRBJ1-2,.,TRBV7-8,TGTGCCAGCAGCCCCCGGGACTCCGGGGGTGATGGCTACACCTTC,CASSPRDSGGDGYTF
TRBJ1-1,TRBD1,TRBV29-1,TGCAGCGTTGAAAGGGGGCCTAACACTGAAGCTTTCTTT,CSVERGPNTEAFF
TRBJ2-7,TRBD2,TRBV5-6,TGTGCCAGCAGCAAACTAGCGGGAGGGGGTCACGAGCAGTACTTC,CASSKLAGGGHEQYF
TRBJ2-1,TRBD2,TRBV19,TGTGCCAGTAAGAGGCTAGCGGAGGGAAATGAGCAGTTCTTC,CASKRLAEGNEQFF
TRBJ1-4,TRBD1,TRBV15,TGTGCCACCAGGAGCTACGAAATCCGGGACAGGGATGAAAAACTGTTTTTT,CATRSYEIRDRDEKLFF
TRBJ2-7,.,TRBV5-8,TGTGCCAGCAGCTTGGCCGGGTCCCGCGAGCAGTACTTC,CASSLAGSREQYF
TRBJ2-2,TRBD2,TRBV7-9,TGTGCCAGCAGCTTGGGGAGGGTTAACACCGGGGAGCTGTTTTTT,CASSLGRVNTGELFF
TRBJ2-1,.,TRBV7-2,TGTGCCAGCAGCTTAGTGGGAGTATCCTCCTACAATGAGCAGTTCTTC,CASSLVGVSSYNEQFF
TRBJ2-5,.,TRBV30,TGTGCCTGGAAGGGGTTACGGGAGACCCAGTACTTC,CAWKGLRETQYF
TRBJ2-5,TRBD2,TRBV19,TGTGCCAGTAGTATAGATCGGGGGGGCAGCGGGACCCAGTACTTC,CASSIDRGGSGTQYF
TRBJ1-4,TRBD1,TRBV7-9,TGTGCCAGCAGCTTGACAGGGGTGGTTGAAAAACTGTTTTTT,CASSLTGVVEKLFF
TRBJ1-1,.,TRBV28,TGTGCCAGCAGTCCCCAAGGGGGACTGAACACTGAAGCTTTCTTT,CASSPQGGLNTEAFF
TRBJ2-3,TRBD2,TRBV2,TGTGCCAGCAGAAGGAGCGGGAGCCCAGATACGCAGTATTTT,CASRRSGSPDTQYF
TRBJ1-2,.,TRBV6-1,TGTGCCAGCAGTGAATTGGCAGACTATGGCTACACCTTC,CASSELADYGYTF
TRBJ1-5,TRBD1,TRBV28,TGTGCCAGCAGTAACGGACAGGGGGGGCAGCCCCAGCATTTT,CASSNGQGGQPQHF
TRBJ1-2,TRBD1,TRBV7-8,TGTGCCAGCAGCTCACCGGGACAGGGCGACTATGGCTACACCTTC,CASSSPGQGDYGYTF
TRBJ1-2,.,TRBV6-1,TGTGCCAGCAGTGGGAACAGGATTAACTATGGCTACACCTTC,CASSGNRINYGYTF
TRBJ2-5,.,TRBV28,TGTGCCAGCAGCTCCCCCCTGCGGCTTTACCAAGAGACCCAGTACTTC,CASSSPLRLYQETQYF
TRBJ2-1,TRBD2,TRBV28,TGTGCCACCGTAGCGGGACCCCAGGGCTACAATGAGCAGTTCTTC,CATVAGPQGYNEQFF
TRBJ1-5,.,TRBV27,TGTGCCAGCAGGCTGACCGGGAGCAATCAGCCCCAGCATTTT,CASRLTGSNQPQHF
TRBJ2-7,.,TRBV5-8,TGTGCCAGCAGCCCCCGGTATCCCTACGAGCAGTACTTC,CASSPRYPYEQYF
TRBJ2-7,.,TRBV5-1,TGCGCCAGCAGCTTGGATGGGGGCCAGGGACGCTACGAGCAGTACTTC,CASSLDGGQGRYEQYF
TRBJ2-5,TRBD2,TRBV6-1,TGTGCCAGCAACCGGGAGGGCCGAGAGACCCAGTACTTC,CASNREGRETQYF
TRBJ2-7,TRBD2,TRBV6-1,TGTGCCAGCAGTGATTGGTCGGGACTAGCGGCCTACGAGCAGTACTTC,CASSDWSGLAAYEQYF
TRBJ2-2,TRBD2,TRBV27,TGTGCCAGCAGCCTAGCCGGGAGGGGGATTATGATTCGCGCCTACGGGGAGCTGTTTTTT,CASSLAGRGIMIRAYGELFF
TRBJ2-1,.,TRBV19,TGTGCCAGTAGTATCGGCCAGGTGGGTGAGCAGTTCTTC,CASSIGQVGEQFF
TRBJ2-7,.,TRBV28,TGTGCCAGCAGTTTAACGTGGTCATACTACGAGCAGTACTTC,CASSLTWSYYEQYF
TRBJ2-7,TRBD1,TRBV28,TGTGCCAGCAGTAGGACAGGGCACCCCTACGAGCAGTACTTC,CASSRTGHPYEQYF
TRBJ2-7,.,TRBV2,TGTGCCAGCAGTGCTAGGAGGGAGGTCTACGAGCAGTACTTC,CASSARREVYEQYF
TRBJ2-7,.,TRBV7-8,TGTGCCAGCAGCCAGCCCCTGCCGGGTCCCTACGAGCAGTACTTC,CASSQPLPGPYEQYF
TRBJ2-5,.,TRBV6-5,TGTGCCAGCAGTTATTACGCAGGGTGGGAGACCCAGTACTTC,CASSYYAGWETQYF
TRBJ2-7,TRBD1,TRBV28,TGTGCCAGCATCAAAACCGGACAGGGGCTCGAGCAGTACTTC,CASIKTGQGLEQYF
TRBJ1-1,.,TRBV29-1,TGCAGCGTTGTACCCATTCTAAGCCCCGAAGCTTTCTTT,CSVVPILSPEAFF
TRBJ1-4,.,TRBV15,TGTGCCACCAGCAGACGCGGGGTGGATGAAAAACTGTTTTTT,CATSRRGVDEKLFF
TRBJ2-5,TRBD1,TRBV5-1,TGCGCCAGCAGCGACCACAGGGGGCCAGGAGAGACCCAGTACTTC,CASSDHRGPGETQYF